The following is a T cell receptor beta chain sequence with its context. What this receptor recognizes is not known. Base-call qualities are not available, and no considerably larger clone is one nucleotide away. There are 15 amino acids in the CDR3, from cysteine to phenylalanine inclusive. CDR3 DNA is the only sequence kept; it has 45 bases, read in frame from the first base. CDR1 and CDR2, per the germline V gene (reference sequence), are LNHDA and SQIVND. At the junction V is shortened by 5 bases and J by 0 bases, with 14 bases in between. One collaborating source in Seattle enrolled patients while the patients were actively infected and followed the patients over time throughout the course of disease. The collaborating institutions used their own protocols to collect whole blood in K2EDTA tubes. For TCRbeta analysis, collaborator samples were shipped as frozen whole blood, as isolated PBMCs, or as DNA extracted from either sample type.

The sample comes from a study of blood T cell repertoires in COVID-19 (dated by TCRdb to the early 2020s). For the wider study: The collaborator samples originated in the United States, Italy and Spain and spanned the acute and convalescent phases of COVID-19. The material from the prospective study consisted of cDNA or gDNA derived from T cells, B-cell-depleted T cells, or PBMCs. The dataset comprised deeply sampled blood TCRbeta repertoires from subjects exposed to, actively infected with, or recovered from COVID-19. The repertoires were released in a freely available public database meant as a resource for research on the immune response to SARS-CoV-2. Samples were obtained from the ongoing ImmuneRACE study (first 160 participants) and from approximately 1,200 subjects provided by 6 global collaborators. Nearly every sample came with metadata listing a de-identified subject ID, COVID-19 status, age in years and sex. HLA class I and class II types, where available, came from metadata supplied by the sample provider rather than from assay-based typing.

TCRbeta CDR3 regions were amplified from genomic DNA using the immunoSEQ Assay, a bias-controlled multiplex PCR. The original pipeline was this. Within the assay, amplification of reference gene primers was used to estimate how many nucleated cells each sample contained. To quantify the absolute abundance of each unique TCRbeta CDR3 rearrangement, sequence reads were collapsed and filtered. For each sample, productive Simpson clonality was calculated as the square root of Simpson's diversity index over productive rearrangements. The table was pulled from immuneACCESS by TCRdb, which kept in-frame rearrangements only. Such tables lose some clones; where checked, under half of the loss comes from unresolved V genes, and the rest has no known cause. That table furnishes V, J and clone size, whereas the DNA furnished D and trimming. For this sample the table gives 150,000 to 200,000 clones, of which over 65% were detected only once. The ten largest clones represent approximately 18% of the sample.

What the study reported, not specific to this receptor: The quantity of clinical and demographic metadata differed by source and by participant and was supplied without curation.

This receptor chain uses TRBV19 and TRBJ2-7; TRBD1 is a weak D gene call, 5 bases matching. The receptor's source is a person aged 65 to 85 with COVID-19, enrolled during active disease. The specimen was peripheral blood. The DNA reads TGTGCCAGTAGTCCCCCACGGCAGGGCTCCTACGAGCAGTACTTC. It specifies CASSPPRQGSYEQYF.